These 8 T cell receptor beta chains share one sample of origin, sequenced in a study of T cells in localized non-small cell lung cancer. The method was immunoSEQ multiplex PCR; TCRdb's version includes in-frame clones alone and lacks a portion of them. In the table there are about 62,000 clones, roughly 79% of which are singletons. The source material was PBMCs, sampled before any cancer treatment. The receptors derive from a man aged 35 to 69 with stage II lung adenocarcinoma.

This chain uses TRBV6-1 with TRBJ1-2; D is uncertain. The V end lost 4 bases, the J end lost 5 bases, and 14 bases lay between the germline ends. This CDR3 region has 14 residues. Germline-derived CDR1 and CDR2 are MNHNS and SASEGT. CDR3 sequence: CASSVDPAKYGYTF. The DNA of the CDR3 is TGTGCCAGCAGTGTTGACCCGGCAAAATATGGCTACACCTTC.

This sequence joins TRBV30 and TRBJ2-7; 7 nucleotides align to TRBD2. The CDR3 covers 10 residues. The V gene end was trimmed by 8 bases and the J gene end by 4 bases; junction bases not matched to a gene: 2. Germline assignment: CDR1 GTSNPN and CDR2 SVGIG (reference sequence). The CDR3 loop reads CASGEYEQYF. The CDR3 bases are TGTGCCAGCGGGGAGTACGAGCAGTACTTC. Together with reference TRBV30 and TRBJ2-7, the CDR3 gives the full variable domain: SQTIHQWPATLVQPVGSPLSLECTVEGTSNPNLYWYRQAAGRGLQLLFYSVGIGQISSEVPQNLSASRPQDRQFILSSKKLLLSDSGFYLCASGEYEQYFGPGTRLTVT.

The table lists this clone with a count of one. The V gene is TRBV4-1, the J gene TRBJ2-7, with D perhaps matching TRBD2 (5 bases). V was cut by 2 bases and J by 2 bases, with 7 bases left in between. Germline CDR1 and CDR2: MGHRA and YSYEKL. This CDR3 is 13 amino acids long. The CDR3 protein is CASSQYGTYEQYF. The DNA of the CDR3 is TGCGCCAGCAGCCAATACGGGACCTACGAGCAGTACTTC.

The chain uses TRBV11-1 and TRBJ1-1; unclear D gene. V lost 5 bases, J lost 0 bases, and 13 bases lay in between. The length of the CDR3 is 15 residues. Germline V gene lookup returns CDR1 SGHAT and CDR2 FQDESV (reference sequence). The CDR3 loop is CASSRLAGMNTEAFF. In nucleotides, the CDR3 is TGTGCCAGCAGCCGGCTCGCCGGCATGAACACTGAAGCTTTCTTT.

The chain links TRBV4-2 to TRBJ1-5; TRBD1 is a possible D gene (6 bases). The V and J ends lost 5 bases and 0 bases respectively, with 11 bases between them. CDR1 is LGHNA and CDR2 is YNFKEQ in the germline V gene. This CDR3 comprises 15 residues. This CDR3 is CASSSTGYSNQPQHF. The CDR3 nucleotides are TGTGCCAGCAGCTCTACAGGGTATAGCAATCAGCCCCAGCATTTT.

The genes are TRBV11-2 and TRBJ1-5; D is uncertain. Germline values: CDR1 SGHAT, CDR2 FQNNGV. V lost 7 bases and J lost 0, with 19 bases in between. There are 17 residues in the CDR3. DNA of the CDR3: TGTGCCAGCATGAAGGTCGGAGGAGTTCATAGCAATCAGCCCCAGCATTTT. It translates to CASMKVGGVHSNQPQHF. Full variable domain (remainder filled in from reference TRBV11-2 and TRBJ1-5): EAGVAQSPRYKIIEKRQSVAFWCNPISGHATLYWYQQILGQGPKLLIQFQNNGVVDDSQLPKDRFSAERLKGVDSTLKIQPAKLEDSAVYLCASMKVGGVHSNQPQHFGDGTRLSIL.

In DNA, the CDR3 is TGTGCCAGTAGTATGTCCGGGGAGGGCCCCAGCACAGATACGCAGTATTTT. Translated, it gives CASSMSGEGPSTDTQYF. The rearrangement joins TRBV19 to TRBJ2-3; 7 bases are shared with TRBD2. Germline V gene sequence: CDR1 LNHDA, CDR2 SQIVND (reference sequence). The CDR3 is 17 amino acids. V was clipped by 3 bases and J by 0 bases; unmatched bases: 9.

This clone was recorded once. CDR3 amino acids: CASSHGDRIQETQYF. As DNA, the CDR3 is TGCGCCAGCAGCCATGGGGACAGAATCCAAGAGACCCAGTACTTC. The chain is built from TRBV4-1 and TRBJ2-5, with 7 bases fitting TRBD1. V shed 3 bases, J shed 1 base, and the junction held 5 bases outside the gene matches. CDR3 length: 15 amino acids. The germline V gene encodes CDR1 MGHRA and CDR2 YSYEKL.